Sequencing of this T cell receptor beta chain was carried out in a study of cytomegalovirus exposure and HLA in healthy donors. Across the whole study: Previous work identified roughly 120 million unique TCR beta sequences from around 200 million T cells.

This CDR3 has 14 residues. CDR1 and CDR2 (germline): SQVTM, ANQGSEA. The ends lost 3 bases at V and 1 base at J; junction bases unmatched: 3. The PCR ran on 60 Vbeta and 13 Jbeta primers. TCRdb keeps only in-frame clones here, not all; method: immunoSEQ multiplex PCR. The sample includes roughly 130,000 clones, 75% to 90% seen only once; the top ten take roughly 3.5%. Details on this clone: The antigen is not known.

Study results and caveats: Researchers catalogued approximately 170 TCR beta chains as cytomegalovirus-associated.

These donors, healthy bone marrow donors, were studied. This clonotype was sampled from a male donor in good health and CMV-seronegative. The sequencing sample was made of PBMCs. This rearrangement joins TRBV29-1 to TRBJ2-1, with 7 bases identical to TRBD2. The CDR3 DNA reads TGCAGCGTTGAGGGAGCGGGGTCCTACAATGAGCAGTTCTTC. This sequence encodes CSVEGAGSYNEQFF.